This TCR beta chain was captured by sequencing in a study of blood T cell repertoires in COVID-19. Study background: The study drew acute and convalescent COVID-19 samples from the United States, Italy and Spain. T cells, B-cell-depleted T cells, or PBMCs supplied cDNA or gDNA.

CDR1 is KGHDR and CDR2 is SFDVKD in the germline V gene. V was pared by 6 bases and J by 2 bases, with 9 bases between. The CDR3 has 13 residues. As handled by the study authors: Counts of nucleated cells, estimated from reference gene primer amplification, were obtained. Using immunoSEQ multiplex PCR, the repertoire was profiled, and TCRdb retains in-frame clones only, with some absent. The DNA gave D and trimming, while V, J and clone size come from that table. The data show 190,000 or so clones, around nine tenths seen once. The V and J genes are TRBV24-1 and TRBJ1-2, with a possible D match to TRBD1 (5 bases). The specimen sequenced was peripheral blood. The clonotype comes from a man in his forties with active or convalescent COVID-19. The chain's CDR3 is CATSSEGNYGYTF. CDR3 DNA: TGTGCCACCAGTTCGGAGGGGAACTATGGCTACACCTTC.